These T cell receptor beta chains were read from a single sample in a study of neurological immune-mediated disorders. TCRdb re-called the 5' RACE reads with MiXCR, one entry per CDR3 protein. The profile shows around 30,000 distinct CDR3 sequences, about 12% of them singletons. What was sequenced was PBMCs. These receptors were collected from a man between 60 and 70 years old in good health. Each CDR3 is given with its conserved first and last residue. The D gene is left open where the match is weak. Some rows have no size entry. The others give once, few or many, or a class for an expanded clone.

v_gene: TRBV5-1; d_gene: NA; abundance: many; j_gene: TRBJ1-1; CDR3nt: TGCGCCAGCAGCTTGGACGGGAGAGGGAACACTGAAGCTTTCTTT; CDR3aa: CASSLDGRGNTEAFF
v_gene: TRBV12-3/TRBV12-4; d_gene: NA; abundance: few; j_gene: TRBJ1-1; CDR3nt: TGTGCCAGCAGTTTCTCAAGGAACACTGAAGCTTTCTTT; CDR3aa: CASSFSRNTEAFF
v_gene: TRBV20-1; d_gene: NA; abundance: many; j_gene: TRBJ2-5; CDR3nt: TGCAGTGCCCCAGAGTACCAAGAGACCCAGTACTTC; CDR3aa: CSAPEYQETQYF
v_gene: TRBV6-5; d_gene: NA; abundance: many; j_gene: TRBJ1-2; CDR3nt: TGTGCCAGCAGTCACCAAGGGGGTACCTATGGCTACACCTTC; CDR3aa: CASSHQGGTYGYTF
v_gene: TRBV28; d_gene: NA; abundance: many; j_gene: TRBJ2-2; CDR3nt: TGTGCCAGCACCCGAGGAGGGACCACCGGGGAGCTGTTTTTT; CDR3aa: CASTRGGTTGELFF
v_gene: TRBV29-1; d_gene: NA; abundance: many; j_gene: TRBJ2-1; CDR3nt: TGCAGCGCGATTAGGGTTGAGCAGTTCTTC; CDR3aa: CSAIRVEQFF
v_gene: TRBV7-2; d_gene: TRBD1; abundance: many; j_gene: TRBJ2-7; CDR3nt: TGTGCCAGCAGCTCTCAGGGGGCGCCCTCCTACGAGCAGTACTTC; CDR3aa: CASSSQGAPSYEQYF
v_gene: TRBV7-3; d_gene: TRBD2; abundance: many; j_gene: TRBJ2-1; CDR3nt: TGTGCCAGCAGCTTAGTTTTGAGCGGGGGGGCTGAGCAGTTCTTC; CDR3aa: CASSLVLSGGAEQFF
v_gene: TRBV20-1; d_gene: TRBD2; abundance: many; j_gene: TRBJ2-2; CDR3nt: TGCAGTGCCCAACTAGCGGGGACATCTGGCGGGGAGCTGTTTTTT; CDR3aa: CSAQLAGTSGGELFF
v_gene: TRBV20-1; d_gene: NA; abundance: medium-sized; j_gene: TRBJ2-1; CDR3nt: TGCAGTGCAATAAACGACAGGAGCTCCTACAATGAGCAGTTCTTC; CDR3aa: CSAINDRSSYNEQFF
v_gene: TRBV7-9; d_gene: NA; abundance: few; j_gene: TRBJ2-1; CDR3nt: TGTGCCAGCAGCTTATTGGTGGGAGAGGGGAACAATGAGCAGTTCTTC; CDR3aa: CASSLLVGEGNNEQFF
v_gene: TRBV7-2; d_gene: NA; abundance: many; j_gene: TRBJ2-1; CDR3nt: TGTGCCAGCAGCTTCGCCGGGGGGACAGGCTACAATGAGCAGTTCTTC; CDR3aa: CASSFAGGTGYNEQFF
v_gene: TRBV28; d_gene: NA; abundance: many; j_gene: TRBJ2-7; CDR3nt: TGTGCCAGCAGTGCCGAGACAGGAGCTACCTACGAGCAGTACTTC; CDR3aa: CASSAETGATYEQYF
v_gene: TRBV30; d_gene: TRBD2; abundance: NA; j_gene: TRBJ2-1; CDR3nt: TGTGCCTGGAGTCTAGCGGGACAACACAATGAGCAGTTCTTC; CDR3aa: CAWSLAGQHNEQFF
v_gene: TRBV20-1; d_gene: TRBD1; abundance: many; j_gene: TRBJ2-1; CDR3nt: TGCAGTGCTCGACCCTTGTCAGGGGGCAATGAGCAGTTCTTC; CDR3aa: CSARPLSGGNEQFF
v_gene: TRBV28; d_gene: NA; abundance: NA; j_gene: TRBJ2-2; CDR3nt: TGTGCCAGCAGTATCAGGGGAACCGGGGAGCTGTTTTTT; CDR3aa: CASSIRGTGELFF
v_gene: TRBV7-7; d_gene: NA; abundance: many; j_gene: TRBJ2-2; CDR3nt: TGTGCTAGCAGCTTAATGACGGGGTCTACCGGGGAGCTGTTTTTT; CDR3aa: CASSLMTGSTGELFF
v_gene: TRBV11-3; d_gene: TRBD2; abundance: few; j_gene: TRBJ2-1; CDR3nt: TGTGCCAGCAGCTTGGGAACTAGCGATTACAATGAGCAGTTCTTC; CDR3aa: CASSLGTSDYNEQFF
v_gene: TRBV7-2; d_gene: NA; abundance: medium-sized; j_gene: TRBJ2-7; CDR3nt: TGTGCCAGCAGCGCCAGGGTAAACTCTTACGAGCAGTACTTC; CDR3aa: CASSARVNSYEQYF
v_gene: TRBV6-5; d_gene: NA; abundance: NA; j_gene: TRBJ1-6; CDR3nt: TGTGCCAGCAGCCATACACCCGGGATCACGTCTTCACCCATCCACTTT; CDR3aa: CASSHTPGITSSPIHF
v_gene: TRBV7-9; d_gene: NA; abundance: many; j_gene: TRBJ2-7; CDR3nt: TGTGCCAGCAGCGGACGTGGGGAGAAAAACGAGCAGTACTTC; CDR3aa: CASSGRGEKNEQYF
v_gene: TRBV5-1; d_gene: NA; abundance: many; j_gene: TRBJ2-7; CDR3nt: TGCGCCAGCAGCTTGGACGGGGCACCCTCCTACGAGCAGTACTTC; CDR3aa: CASSLDGAPSYEQYF
v_gene: TRBV5-1; d_gene: NA; abundance: medium-sized; j_gene: TRBJ2-2; CDR3nt: TGCGCCAGCAGCTTTAGGCAGCCTAACACCGGGGAGCTGTTTTTT; CDR3aa: CASSFRQPNTGELFF
v_gene: TRBV27; d_gene: NA; abundance: many; j_gene: TRBJ2-7; CDR3nt: TGTGCCAGCAGTTTACAGGGTAGGGTTAACGAGCAGTACTTC; CDR3aa: CASSLQGRVNEQYF
v_gene: TRBV6-5; d_gene: TRBD1; abundance: many; j_gene: TRBJ2-7; CDR3nt: TGTGCCAGCAGGCTCCGGGACAGAGACTACGAGCAGTACTTC; CDR3aa: CASRLRDRDYEQYF
v_gene: TRBV29-1; d_gene: NA; abundance: many; j_gene: TRBJ1-2; CDR3nt: TGCAGCGTTGAAAAGGGCTATGGCTACACCTTC; CDR3aa: CSVEKGYGYTF
v_gene: TRBV5-6; d_gene: NA; abundance: many; j_gene: TRBJ2-1; CDR3nt: TGTGCCAGCAGCTCCAACCTCGGGCTAAATGAGCAGTTCTTC; CDR3aa: CASSSNLGLNEQFF